Listed below are T cell receptor beta chains from one sample, sequenced in a study of memory CD4+ T cells and cytomegalovirus serostatus. The assay was immunoSEQ multiplex PCR, and TCRdb's table has in-frame clones only and misses some. The profile shows tens of thousands of clones, 78% of them singletons. Sequenced: memory CD4+ T cells from blood. All receptors derive from an adult in good health and CMV-seronegative. Both conserved end residues are part of each CDR3. D genes are given only for firm matches. Clone size, where shown, is once, few, many, or a class for clones that have expanded.

D gene	V gene	clone size	J gene	CDR3 DNA	CDR3 protein
-	TRBV11-2	few	TRBJ1-1	TGTGCCAGCGGCTTGAGTTCCCTTGAAGCTTTCTTT	CASGLSSLEAFF
-	TRBV13	-	TRBJ2-3	TGTGCCAGCAGCTTAGACCGGGGGTCAGGGGATACGCAGTATTTT	CASSLDRGSGDTQYF
-	TRBV6-7	once	TRBJ1-4	TGTGCCAGCAGTTACCCGACATCAGGGAATTCAACTAATGAAAAACTGTTTTTT	CASSYPTSGNSTNEKLFF
-	TRBV5-4	-	TRBJ1-6	TGTGCCAGCAGCTTGTATTCAGGGGCAGGGTCACCCCTCCACTTT	CASSLYSGAGSPLHF
TRBD1	TRBV7-2	few	TRBJ1-5	TGTGCCAGCAGCAGGGACAGGGTTGAGCCCCAGCATTTT	CASSRDRVEPQHF
TRBD1	TRBV2	-	TRBJ2-1	TGTGCCAGCAGTGTTTTGAGGACAGGGCTCAATGAGCAGTTCTTC	CASSVLRTGLNEQFF
-	TRBV5-5	-	TRBJ2-3	TGTGCCAGCAGCTTCAGGGAAGGAACACCCGGACGCACAGATACGCAGTATTTT	CASSFREGTPGRTDTQYF
TRBD1	TRBV19	once	TRBJ2-2	TGTGCCAGTAGTACGACAGGGTTTCCCGGGGAGCTGTTTTTT	CASSTTGFPGELFF
-	TRBV14	-	TRBJ1-2	TGTGCCAGCAGCCAGAGGGGGGGTTATGGCTACACCTTC	CASSQRGGYGYTF
TRBD1	TRBV2	-	TRBJ1-2	TGTGCCAGCAGTACCTCCGGGACAGGGGAAGATGGCTACACCTTC	CASSTSGTGEDGYTF
TRBD2	TRBV14	-	TRBJ2-3	TGTGCCAGCAGCCAAGTGCGGGGGATTCCAGGGACAGATACGCAGTATTTT	CASSQVRGIPGTDTQYF
-	TRBV11-2	-	TRBJ1-5	TGTGCCAGCAGCTCTAAAAAGGCAGGGCATCAGCCCCAGCATTTT	CASSSKKAGHQPQHF
-	TRBV5-5	-	TRBJ1-1	TGTGCCAGCAAGCCGGTCCAGGGATGGAGCACTGAAGCTTTCTTT	CASKPVQGWSTEAFF
-	TRBV6-5	-	TRBJ1-1	TGTGCCAGCAGTTACTCGACGGGGTTGAACACTGAAGCTTTCTTT	CASSYSTGLNTEAFF
-	TRBV7-9	-	TRBJ1-1	TGTGCCAGCAGCCCCAATTCCGGGACGGTGAACACTGAAGCTTTCTTT	CASSPNSGTVNTEAFF
-	TRBV4-1	-	TRBJ1-5	TGCGCCAGCAGCCAAGTTACGGAGAATCAGCCCCAGCATTTT	CASSQVTENQPQHF
-	TRBV6-6	-	TRBJ1-5	TGTGCCAGCAGCCAGGACGGGGGAGGAAATCAGCCCCAGCATTTT	CASSQDGGGNQPQHF
TRBD1	TRBV4-1	-	TRBJ1-2	TGCGCCAGCAGCGGACAGGGGGCTGCCTATGGCTACACCTTC	CASSGQGAAYGYTF
-	TRBV6-1	-	TRBJ1-5	TGTGCCAGCAGGGCAACAGGGTGGAGTCAGCCCCAGCATTTT	CASRATGWSQPQHF
-	TRBV2	once	TRBJ2-7	TGTGCCAGCAAATCGGAGCGGTACGAGCAGTACTTC	CASKSERYEQYF
TRBD1	TRBV19	-	TRBJ1-5	TGTGCCAGTAGTATCGACAGGGTATCCAGGTATAGCAATCAGCCCCAGCATTTT	CASSIDRVSRYSNQPQHF
TRBD1	TRBV10-2	-	TRBJ1-4	TGCGCCAGCAGCCACACGCGAGGGGGCGAAAAACTGTTTTTT	CASSHTRGGEKLFF
TRBD1	TRBV7-2	-	TRBJ1-5	TGTGCCAGCAGCTTGAATCTTGGAGCAGGGGGCCGCAATCAGCCCCAGCATTTT	CASSLNLGAGGRNQPQHF
TRBD1	TRBV5-1	once	TRBJ2-7	TGCGCCAGCAGCCAGATGGACAGGGATTACGAGCAGTACTTC	CASSQMDRDYEQYF
TRBD1	TRBV7-9	-	TRBJ2-1	TGTGCCAGCAGCCGAACTAAAAACGGGACAGGGGTGGGTGAGCAGTTCTTC	CASSRTKNGTGVGEQFF
-	TRBV7-2	-	TRBJ2-7	TGTGCCAGCAGCTTAAGGGTTTTTTACGAGCAGTACTTC	CASSLRVFYEQYF
-	TRBV4-2	-	TRBJ2-3	TGTGCCAGCAGCCAAACGGCATGGGGCACAGATACGCAGTATTTT	CASSQTAWGTDTQYF
-	TRBV5-3	-	TRBJ1-6	TGTGCCAGAAGCTTGTCAAATAGGGCTCCGAATTCACCCCTCCACTTT	CARSLSNRAPNSPLHF
-	TRBV2	-	TRBJ1-6	TGTGCCAGCCAGGGTCTCAATAATTCACCCCTCCACTTT	CASQGLNNSPLHF
TRBD1	TRBV5-4	-	TRBJ2-5	TGTGCCAGCACGCAATCACACAGGGGCCAAGAGACCCAGTACTTC	CASTQSHRGQETQYF
-	TRBV29-1	-	TRBJ2-7	TGCAGCGTTGAAGCTCAAGGGTTCCCGACCTACGAGCAGTACTTC	CSVEAQGFPTYEQYF
-	TRBV6-1	-	TRBJ2-7	TGTGCCAGCAGTGAAGCGCCCCAACCCTACGAGCAGTACTTC	CASSEAPQPYEQYF